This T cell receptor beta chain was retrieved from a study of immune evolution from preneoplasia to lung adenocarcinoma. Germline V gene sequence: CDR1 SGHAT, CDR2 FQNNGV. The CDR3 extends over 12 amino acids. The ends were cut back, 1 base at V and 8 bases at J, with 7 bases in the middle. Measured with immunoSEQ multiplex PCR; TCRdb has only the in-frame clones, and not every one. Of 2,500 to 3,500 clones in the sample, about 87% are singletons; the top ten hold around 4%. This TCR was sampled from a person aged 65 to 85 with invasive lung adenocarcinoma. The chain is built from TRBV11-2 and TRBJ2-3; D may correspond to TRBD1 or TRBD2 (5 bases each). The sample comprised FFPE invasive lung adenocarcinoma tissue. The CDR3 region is CASSLGDATQYF. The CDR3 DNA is TGTGCCAGCAGCTTAGGGGACGCTACGCAGTATTTT.